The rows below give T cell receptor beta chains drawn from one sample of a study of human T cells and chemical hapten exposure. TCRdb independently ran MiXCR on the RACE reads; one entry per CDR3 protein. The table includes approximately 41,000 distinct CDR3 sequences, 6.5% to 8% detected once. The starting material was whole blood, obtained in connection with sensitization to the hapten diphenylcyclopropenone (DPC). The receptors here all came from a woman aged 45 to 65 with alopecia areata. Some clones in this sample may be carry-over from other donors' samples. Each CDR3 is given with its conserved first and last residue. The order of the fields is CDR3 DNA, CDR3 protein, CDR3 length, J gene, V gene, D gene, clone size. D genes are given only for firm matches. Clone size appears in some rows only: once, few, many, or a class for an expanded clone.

TGTGCCAGCAGCCAAGGAGGTAAAGGAGGCTACACCTTC | CASSQGGKGGYTF | 13 | TRBJ1-2 | TRBV3-1 | . | many
TGCAGTGCCCCAGTACGGGGGAGGACTGAAGCTTTCTTT | CSAPVRGRTEAFF | 13 | TRBJ1-1 | TRBV20-1 | . | many
TGTGCCAGCAGTTACCCGGGGCACGAGCAGTACTTC | CASSYPGHEQYF | 12 | TRBJ2-7 | TRBV6-2/TRBV6-3 | . | many
TGTGCCAGCTCACCACAGAAGTACACTGAAGCTTTCTTT | CASSPQKYTEAFF | 13 | TRBJ1-1 | TRBV18 | . | .
TGTGCCAGCAGCACGGGACAGGGAGGGGAGACCCAGTACTTC | CASSTGQGGETQYF | 14 | TRBJ2-5 | TRBV7-9 | TRBD1 | many
TGCAGTGCTAGAGGTGTACCCGCCGCGGAGGATACGCAGTATTTT | CSARGVPAAEDTQYF | 15 | TRBJ2-3 | TRBV20-1 | . | few
TGTGCCAGCAGTGAGGAGCGGGCATCCTACAATGAGCAGTTCTTC | CASSEERASYNEQFF | 15 | TRBJ2-1 | TRBV2 | . | .
TGTGCCAGCAGCTTGGTCCTAGCGGGAGGCCAAGGGACCCCTACAGATACGCAGTATTTT | CASSLVLAGGQGTPTDTQYF | 20 | TRBJ2-3 | TRBV5-6 | TRBD2 | many
TGTGCCAGCAGCTTAGGCGTCCAGAACACCGGGGAGCTGTTTTTT | CASSLGVQNTGELFF | 15 | TRBJ2-2 | TRBV11-2 | . | many
TGTGCCAGCAGCGTAGCCCAGACGGTCACTAATGAAAAACTGTTTTTT | CASSVAQTVTNEKLFF | 16 | TRBJ1-4 | TRBV9 | . | few
TGCAGTGCTAGAACTTCTGGGGCCAACGTCCTGACTTTC | CSARTSGANVLTF | 13 | TRBJ2-6 | TRBV20-1 | . | many
TGTGCCAGCAGCGCGCCCGGGACTAGAAACCAAGAGACCCAGTACTTC | CASSAPGTRNQETQYF | 16 | TRBJ2-5 | TRBV5-4 | TRBD2 | .
TGTGCCAGCAGACAAGGGAGGGATACGCAGTATTTT | CASRQGRDTQYF | 12 | TRBJ2-3 | TRBV2 | . | .
TGTGCCAGCAGTTCCGAAGCGGGAGGGCCTTATTGGAACATTCAGTACTTC | CASSSEAGGPYWNIQYF | 17 | TRBJ2-4 | TRBV28 | TRBD2 | .
TGTGCCAGCAAAACCGGGGCCCGCTCTGGAAACACCATATATTTT | CASKTGARSGNTIYF | 15 | TRBJ1-3 | TRBV2 | . | .